These T cell receptor beta chains were read from a single sample in a study of kidney transplant recipient with SARS-CoV-2 infection. TCRdb itself ran the reads through MiXCR, one entry per CDR3 protein. The sample has fewer than 250,000 distinct CDR3 sequences, more than 25% seen once. Sequenced here: a blood sample, sampled at baseline and on roughly day 120 from a kidney transplant recipient. The receptors were gathered from a male patient aged 25 to 39 who had COVID-19 and was a kidney transplant recipient. Some T cells may trace back to the graft donor. CDR3s include the opening cysteine and the closing phenylalanine or tryptophan. A D gene is named only where the DNA matches it firmly. Clone size, where shown, is once, few, many, or a class for clones that have expanded.

>NA|NA|TRBV24-1|TRBJ1-2
CATSWAHSTRKTYGYTF
TGTGCCACCAGTTGGGCTCATAGTACCAGAAAGACCTATGGCTACACCTTC
>many|NA|TRBV6-5|TRBJ1-2
CASSTARSMRKTYGYTF
TGTGCCAGCAGTACCGCACGCTCTATGCGAAAGACCTATGGCTACACCTTC
>many|NA|TRBV11-1|TRBJ1-3
CASSLEGYYSGNTIYF
TGTGCCAGCAGCTTAGAAGGATACTACTCTGGAAACACCATATATTTT
>many|NA|TRBV7-8|TRBJ1-2
CASSYVRFTRKTYGYTF
TGTGCCAGCAGCTACGTGCGGTTTACCCGAAAGACCTATGGCTACACCTTC
>many|NA|TRBV5-6|TRBJ1-3
CASSLRSGTTSGNTIYF
TGTGCCAGCAGCTTGAGGTCCGGGACAACCTCTGGAAACACCATATATTTT
>NA|NA|TRBV19|TRBJ2-7
CASSPGSGDEQYF
TGTGCCAGTAGCCCGGGATCTGGGGACGAGCAGTACTTC
>few|NA|TRBV28|TRBJ2-1
CASRESGEFNSYNEQFF
TGTGCCAGCAGGGAGTCAGGGGAATTCAACTCCTACAATGAGCAGTTCTTC
>few|NA|TRBV6-9|TRBJ1-2
CASSDKRPYGKTYGYTF
TGTGCCAGCAGTGATAAGAGGCCTTACGGAAAGACCTATGGCTACACCTTC
>many|TRBD2|TRBV5-4|TRBJ2-2
CASSPPSGRNTGELFF
TGTGCCAGCAGCCCACCTAGCGGGAGGAACACCGGGGAGCTGTTTTTT
>few|TRBD2|TRBV19|TRBJ2-1
CASSIASGRGGNEQFF
TGTGCCAGTAGTATAGCTAGCGGGAGGGGGGGAAATGAGCAGTTCTTC
>NA|NA|TRBV6-5|TRBJ2-7
CTSTITPRGGWEAQYF
TGTACCAGCACGATTACGCCTCGTGGGGGATGGGAGGCCCAGTACTTC
>many|NA|TRBV6-2/TRBV6-3|TRBJ2-7
CASSYLSGPSYEQYF
TGTGCCAGCAGTTACCTCTCGGGACCCTCCTACGAGCAGTACTTC
>many|TRBD1|TRBV7-9|TRBJ2-4
CASSLDRGQNIQYF
TGTGCCAGCAGCTTGGACAGGGGCCAAAACATTCAGTACTTC
>many|NA|TRBV19|TRBJ2-3
CASSWLATSTDTQYF
TGTGCCAGTAGTTGGCTAGCGACTAGCACAGATACGCAGTATTTT
>many|TRBD1|TRBV7-8|TRBJ1-1
CASSYRTGGKGMNTEAFF
TGTGCCAGCAGCTACCGGACAGGGGGTAAGGGGATGAACACTGAAGCTTTCTTT
>many|TRBD2|TRBV19|TRBJ2-2
CASITPLAGNTGELFF
TGTGCCAGTATCACACCCCTAGCGGGGAACACCGGGGAGCTGTTTTTT
>many|NA|TRBV28|TRBJ2-7
CASLSRGVDEQYF
TGTGCCAGCCTCTCAAGGGGGGTCGACGAGCAGTACTTC
>many|TRBD1|TRBV3-1|TRBJ2-5
CASSPGQGPTQETQYF
TGTGCCAGCAGCCCCGGACAGGGGCCCACGCAAGAGACCCAGTACTTC
>many|NA|TRBV20-1|TRBJ2-1
CSANANYNEQFF
TGCAGTGCCAACGCTAACTACAATGAGCAGTTCTTC
>many|TRBD1|TRBV2|TRBJ2-1
CASSGGQGIGNEQFF
TGTGCCAGCAGTGGGGGACAGGGGATTGGGAATGAGCAGTTCTTC
>many|NA|TRBV2|TRBJ1-2
CASRMGRFLDGYTF
TGTGCCAGCAGGATGGGACGATTCCTAGATGGCTACACCTTC
>many|NA|TRBV6-8|TRBJ1-2
CASSELGRSRKTYGYTF
TGTGCCAGCAGTGAGTTAGGACGCTCTAGAAAGACCTATGGCTACACCTTC
>many|TRBD2|TRBV20-1|TRBJ2-7
CSARDAGELSYEQYF
TGCAGTGCTAGAGACGCGGGAGAGCTCTCCTACGAGCAGTACTTC
>many|NA|TRBV11-2|TRBJ1-5
CASSNNLAGTPQHF
TGTGCCAGCAGTAACAACCTCGCGGGAACCCCCCAGCATTTT
>many|NA|TRBV20-1|TRBJ1-2
CSAVTMLFRKTYGYTF
TGCAGTGCTGTAACGATGCTGTTTCGAAAGACCTATGGCTACACCTTC
>many|NA|TRBV7-4|TRBJ2-7
CASTIWAGSSYEQYF
TGTGCCAGCACCATTTGGGCCGGGAGCTCCTACGAGCAGTACTTC
>many|NA|TRBV21-1|TRBJ2-3
CASRIEIATVMQDTQYF
TGTGCCAGCAGGATTGAGATAGCTACAGTCATGCAAGATACGCAGTATTTT
>many|NA|TRBV5-1|TRBJ1-2
CASPVISVRKTYGYTF
TGCGCCAGCCCTGTAATATCGGTTCGAAAGACCTATGGCTACACCTTC
>many|NA|TRBV20-1|TRBJ2-5
CSALSEGETQYF
TGCAGTGCTCTTAGCGAGGGAGAGACCCAGTACTTC
>many|TRBD1|TRBV13|TRBJ2-7
CASSPRDSSFSYEQYF
TGTGCCAGCAGCCCAAGGGACAGCTCCTTCTCCTACGAGCAGTACTTC
>many|NA|TRBV5-1|TRBJ2-2
CASTGYTGELFF
TGCGCCAGCACGGGGTACACCGGGGAGCTGTTTTTT
>many|NA|TRBV3-1|TRBJ2-7
CASSQVPVRSYEQYF
TGTGCCAGCAGCCAAGTCCCGGTCCGTTCCTACGAGCAGTACTTC
>many|TRBD1|TRBV7-9|TRBJ2-7
CASSKTGGQSSYEQYF
TGTGCCAGCAGCAAAACAGGGGGCCAGAGCTCCTACGAGCAGTACTTC
>many|NA|TRBV28|TRBJ2-1
CASSPTPGRGGNEQFF
TGTGCCAGCAGTCCCACCCCCGGGAGAGGAGGCAATGAGCAGTTCTTC
>many|TRBD2|TRBV6-5|TRBJ2-7
CASSPTSGRADSYEQYF
TGTGCCAGCAGTCCCACTAGCGGGAGGGCCGACTCCTACGAGCAGTACTTC
>NA|TRBD2|TRBV28|TRBJ2-1
CASSLAGLAGGSSYNEQFF
TGTGCCAGCAGTTTGGCGGGACTAGCGGGAGGGAGCTCCTACAATGAGCAGTTCTTC
>many|TRBD1|TRBV7-6|TRBJ2-1
CASSLPGGASPFF
TGTGCCAGCAGCTTACCAGGGGGCGCCAGCCCGTTCTTC
>NA|NA|TRBV5-5|TRBJ1-5
CASSLEGNRPQHF
TGTGCCAGCAGCTTGGAAGGCAATCGGCCCCAGCATTTT
>many|TRBD1|TRBV3-1|TRBJ1-1
CASSQEQGETEAFF
TGTGCCAGCAGCCAAGAACAGGGGGAGACTGAAGCTTTCTTT
>NA|NA|TRBV5-4|TRBJ1-4
CASNLRQGVDEKLFF
TGTGCCAGCAACCTAAGGCAGGGCGTCGATGAAAAACTGTTTTTT
>many|NA|TRBV11-1|TRBJ1-2
CASSPGLKAGKTYGYTF
TGTGCCAGCAGCCCAGGTCTTAAGGCTGGAAAGACCTATGGCTACACCTTC
>NA|TRBD2|TRBV27|TRBJ2-3
CASSRSSGNNAHTQYF
TGTGCCAGCAGTAGGTCTAGCGGGAACAATGCCCATACGCAGTATTTT
>many|NA|TRBV10-1|TRBJ2-1
CASSERRDLEQFF
TGCGCCAGCAGTGAAAGGCGGGACCTTGAGCAGTTCTTC
>many|NA|TRBV3-1|TRBJ1-1
CASSHLGNTEAFF
TGTGCCAGCAGCCATCTAGGGAACACTGAAGCTTTCTTT
>NA|TRBD2|TRBV6-5|TRBJ2-3
CASTTTSGRAPDTQYF
TGTGCCAGCACTACTACTAGCGGGAGGGCCCCAGATACGCAGTATTTT
>many|NA|TRBV7-9|TRBJ1-1
CASSLESAGNTEAFF
TGTGCCAGCAGCTTAGAATCAGCGGGGAACACTGAAGCTTTCTTT
>many|TRBD2|TRBV5-1|TRBJ2-7
CASSFLGLASYEQYF
TGCGCCAGCAGCTTTTTGGGACTAGCATCCTACGAGCAGTACTTC
>NA|TRBD1|TRBV20-1|TRBJ2-5
CNARDRAIFETQYF
TGCAATGCCCGGGACAGGGCGATATTCGAGACCCAGTACTTC
>many|NA|TRBV20-1|TRBJ2-3
CSARRTDTQYF
TGCAGTGCTAGAAGGACAGATACGCAGTATTTT
>many|NA|TRBV12-3/TRBV12-4|TRBJ1-6
CASSLRGSYNSPLHF
TGTGCCAGCAGTTTACGGGGATCCTATAATTCACCCCTCCACTTT
>many|NA|TRBV12-3/TRBV12-4|TRBJ1-4
CASREGRDELFF
TGTGCCAGCAGAGAGGGACGGGACGAACTGTTTTTT
>many|NA|TRBV14|TRBJ2-2
CASSQLDRITGELFF
TGTGCCAGCAGCCAACTTGACAGGATCACCGGGGAGCTGTTTTTT
>many|NA|TRBV28|TRBJ1-5
CASRGTGQRNQPQHF
TGTGCCAGCAGAGGCACAGGCCAACGCAATCAGCCCCAGCATTTT
>NA|NA|TRBV7-2|TRBJ1-5
CANSLGSNQPQHF
TGTGCCAACAGCTTAGGGTCCAATCAGCCCCAGCATTTT
>many|NA|TRBV20-1|TRBJ2-7
CSARDNYEQYF
TGCAGTGCTCGGGACAACTACGAGCAGTACTTC
>many|TRBD1|TRBV6-2/TRBV6-3|TRBJ1-5
CASRRESRGSNQPQHF
TGTGCCAGCCGGAGAGAGAGCAGGGGGAGCAATCAGCCCCAGCATTTT
>many|NA|TRBV27|TRBJ1-1
CASSLIGDVNTEAFF
TGTGCCAGCAGTTTAATCGGGGATGTGAACACTGAAGCTTTCTTT